These 20 T cell receptor beta chains were all obtained from the same sample, sequenced in a study of blood T cell repertoires in COVID-19. Some clones are missing from TCRdb's copy, which holds only in-frame ones; the method was immunoSEQ multiplex PCR. Found here are 150,000 to 200,000 clones, about 86% of them singletons; the top ten hold 0.99%. The sequencing input was peripheral blood. These receptor sequences come from a young man with acute or convalescent COVID-19.

The rearrangement links TRBV4-1 to TRBJ1-6; 8 bases fit TRBD1. The ends lost 1 base at V and 3 bases at J; junction bases unmatched: 5. This CDR3 spans 17 amino acids. Per the germline V gene, CDR1 is MGHRA and CDR2 is YSYEKL. The CDR3 protein is CASSQAPGGVYNSPLHF. In DNA, the CDR3 is TGCGCCAGCAGCCAAGCCCCAGGGGGCGTCTATAATTCACCCCTCCACTTT.

In this sample, this clone turned up a few times. Here the CDR3 reads CAISERGVGETQYF. In DNA form, the CDR3 reads TGTGCCATCAGCGAGCGGGGGGTGGGTGAGACCCAGTACTTC. The chain carries TRBV10-3 and TRBJ2-5; 9 nucleotides match TRBD2. The CDR3 extends over 14 amino acids. Germline assignment: CDR1 ENHRY and CDR2 SYGVKD. With V trimmed by 6 bases and J by 5 bases, 7 bases remained unmatched.

The chain employs TRBV30 and TRBJ1-5, with D possibly matching TRBD1 (6 bases). Trimming pared 3 bases from V and 0 bases from J, leaving 21 bases between. The germline CDR1 and CDR2 sequences are GTSNPN and SVGIG (reference sequence). The CDR3 extends over 18 amino acids. CDR3 nucleotide sequence: TGTGCCTGGAGCGGCAGAGGGGGAAGAGCCATTAGCAATCAGCCCCAGCATTTT. The encoded protein is CAWSGRGGRAISNQPQHF.

As concerns this clone: This sample also contains other DNA sequences that code for the same CDR3. This chain links TRBV24-1 with TRBJ1-2; perhaps TRBD1 as D (5 bases). The CDR3 consists of 12 residues. Trimming took off 7 bases at V and 1 base at J, with 6 bases between the two ends. CDR1 and CDR2 (germline): KGHDR, SFDVKD. CDR3 loop: CATSQGNYGYTF. The CDR3 nucleotides are TGTGCCACCAGCCAGGGTAACTATGGCTACACCTTC.

This chain joins TRBV7-2 and TRBJ2-5; 15 bases are a match to TRBD2. V shed 4 bases, J shed 5 bases, and the junction held 5 bases outside the gene matches. The CDR3 covers 16 residues. Germline CDR1 and CDR2: SGHTA and FQGNSA. DNA of the CDR3: TGTGCCAGCAGCTCCGGACTAGCGGGGGGGCAGGAGACCCAGTACTTC. As protein: CASSSGLAGGQETQYF. The full variable domain, with the rest looked up from reference TRBV7-2 and TRBJ2-5, is GAGVSQSPSNKVTEKGKDVELRCDPISGHTALYWYRQSLGQGLEFLIYFQGNSAPDKSGLPSDRFSAERTGGSVSTLTIQRTQQEDSAVYLCASSSGLAGGQETQYFGPGTRLLVL.

V is TRBV7-9 and J is TRBJ2-3; TRBD1 aligns across 9 bases. Germline V lookup: CDR1 SEHNR, CDR2 FQNEAQ (reference sequence). This CDR3 contains 16 residues. V lost 4 bases to trimming and J lost 4 bases; unmatched junction nucleotides: 9. The CDR3 protein is CASSSRPGQGADTQYF. CDR3 sequence (DNA): TGTGCCAGCAGCTCAAGACCGGGACAGGGTGCAGATACGCAGTATTTT.

V is TRBV18 and J is TRBJ1-5, with D possibly being TRBD1 (5 bases). The CDR3 runs to 14 residues. V was cut by 3 bases and J by 1 base, with 7 bases left in between. Per germline, CDR1 KGHSH and CDR2 LQKENI. The CDR3 DNA reads TGTGCCAGCTCACCGCAGGGAAGCAATCAGCCCCAGCATTTT. Its translation is CASSPQGSNQPQHF.

This clone was picked up a small number of times. The rearrangement joins TRBV19 to TRBJ1-6, with TRBD1 identical over 7 bases. V dropped 5 bases and J dropped 6; count of bases not matched to a gene: 10. This CDR3 contains 16 residues. Germline loops: CDR1 LNHDA, CDR2 SQIVND (reference sequence). CDR3 in amino acids: CASSPSLGGSNSPLHF. The CDR3 DNA reads as TGTGCCAGTAGTCCCTCTCTAGGGGGCAGTAATTCACCCCTCCACTTT.

The rearrangement links TRBV7-6 to TRBJ2-1, with D maybe TRBD1 (6 bases). Germline CDR1 reads SGHVS; CDR2 reads FNYEAQ. The CDR3 has 13 residues. Trimming shortened V by 4 bases and J by 4 bases, and 8 bases separated the two germline ends. CDR3 in amino acids: CASSSQGYNEQFF. CDR3 nucleotides: TGTGCCAGCAGCTCTCAGGGGTACAATGAGCAGTTCTTC.

In its sample, this clone was seen a few times. J is TRBJ1-1 and V is TRBV11-2, with a tentative D call TRBD1 (6 bases). The CDR3 has 18 residues. The ends were cut back, 0 bases at V and 0 bases at J, with 17 bases in the middle. The germline V gene encodes CDR1 SGHAT and CDR2 FQNNGV. CDR3: CASSLDIPQGPMNTEAFF. CDR3 DNA sequence: TGTGCCAGCAGCTTAGATATCCCACAGGGTCCAATGAACACTGAAGCTTTCTTT.

The V gene is TRBV7-9, the J gene TRBJ2-5; D is unresolved. CDR3 size: 12 residues. Trimming took 1 base from V and 4 from J, leaving 4 bases between them. Germline CDR1 is SEHNR and CDR2 is FQNEAQ (reference sequence). The CDR3 sequence: CASSLDRETQYF. The CDR3 DNA reads TGTGCCAGCAGCTTAGATAGAGAGACCCAGTACTTC.

The chain's CDR3 is CASSKSGSYEQYV. The DNA of the CDR3 is TGTGCCAGCAGTAAGAGCGGCTCTTACGAGCAGTACGTC. The chain has TRBV6-5 and TRBJ2-7; D is possibly TRBD2 (5 bases). V was shortened by 5 bases and J by 4 bases, with 12 bases between the two germline ends. CDR1 MNHEY and CDR2 SVGAGI come from the germline V gene. The CDR3 extends over 13 amino acids.

The genes are TRBV4-2 and TRBJ1-6, with D unresolved. The CDR3 runs to 17 residues. CDR1 LGHNA and CDR2 YNFKEQ come from the germline V gene. V lost 1 base and J lost 3, with 13 bases in between. CDR3 in amino acids: CASSQGTDYGYNSPLHF. CDR3 nucleotides: TGTGCCAGCAGCCAAGGGACCGACTATGGCTATAATTCACCCCTCCACTTT.

This rearrangement joins TRBV19 to TRBJ1-2; 7 bases map to TRBD1. Looked up from germline, CDR1 is LNHDA and CDR2 is SQIVND (reference sequence). V lost 5 bases to trimming and J lost 7 bases; unmatched junction nucleotides: 13. The CDR3 is 15 amino acids. CDR3 residues: CASSPAGTVLSGYTF. For the CDR3, the DNA is TGTGCCAGTAGTCCGGCCGGGACAGTACTCTCTGGCTACACCTTC.

This clone was counted a few times. The rearrangement joins TRBV12-3 or TRBV12-4 to TRBJ2-1; the match to TRBD1 covers 8 bases. The J segment lost 12 bases and the V segment lost 3 bases, leaving 1 base of the junction unmatched. The CDR3 sequence is 11 residues long. CDR3: CASSLDRAQFF. CDR3 DNA: TGTGCCAGCAGTTTGGACAGGGCGCAGTTCTTC.

The chain recombines TRBV3-1 (or the pseudogene TRBV3-2) with TRBJ1-2; D possibly corresponds to TRBD1 (6 bases). V was clipped by 3 bases and J by 0 bases, with 11 bases between them. The CDR3 totals 15 residues. CDR1 and CDR2 from the germline V gene are LGHDT and YNNKEL (reference sequence). The CDR3 bases are TGTGCCAGCAGCCACCAGGGGAAGTCTAACTATGGCTACACCTTC. It specifies CASSHQGKSNYGYTF.

This chain links TRBV6-1 with TRBJ2-3, with a possible D match to TRBD2 (6 bases). V lost 2 bases, J lost 7 bases, and 13 bases lay in between. The germline CDR1 and CDR2 sequences are MNHNS and SASEGT. This CDR3 has 14 amino acids. This chain's CDR3 is CASSESYRTNTQYF. CDR3 coding DNA: TGTGCCAGCAGTGAATCATACAGGACTAATACGCAGTATTTT.

V gene TRBV18 combines with J gene TRBJ2-3; tentative D call: TRBD2 (7 bases). CDR3 length equals 16 residues. CDR1 and CDR2 from the germline V gene are KGHSH and LQKENI. Deletions cut 0 bases from V and 2 bases from J, with 12 bases between. The CDR3 nucleotides are TGTGCCAGCTCACCACCGCGGGGGCGAAACACAGATACGCAGTATTTT. Translation: CASSPPRGRNTDTQYF.

The rearrangement links TRBV3-1 (or the pseudogene TRBV3-2) to TRBJ2-2, with D perhaps TRBD1 (6 bases). The length of the CDR3 is 17 residues. Germline values: CDR1 LGHDT, CDR2 YNNKEL (reference sequence). Trimming stripped 6 bases from V and 0 bases from J, with 17 bases between. In DNA form, the CDR3 reads TGTGCCAGCAGTGTGGTCCGAACAGGGACGAACACCGGGGAGCTGTTTTTT. Its protein product is CASSVVRTGTNTGELFF.

The J gene is TRBJ1-5, the V gene TRBV28, with no clear D. Deletions cut 3 bases from V and 6 bases from J, with 15 bases between. Germline CDR1 is MDHEN and CDR2 is SYDVKM. This CDR3 has 15 residues. The DNA for the CDR3 is TGTGCCAGCAGTTTGTCAGGTCTTCGTGGTCAGCCCCAGCATTTT. Encoded protein: CASSLSGLRGQPQHF.